Given below is one T cell receptor beta chain in context. This sample was included in a study of blood T cell repertoires in COVID-19. Study information: Samples came from the United States, Italy and Spain, spanning acute and convalescent COVID-19. Sources were T cells, B-cell-depleted T cells, or PBMCs; the material itself was cDNA or gDNA.

The V gene lost 8 bases and the J gene lost 2 bases, with 18 bases spanning the gap. In germline, CDR1 is SGHNT, CDR2 YENEEA. The CDR3 length is 15 residues. In the authors' workflow: Amplification from reference gene primers served as the basis for estimated nucleated cell counts. Assay used: immunoSEQ multiplex PCR; TCRdb lists only in-frame clones, some missing. V and J calls and clone size are as listed in that table; D and trimming were resolved from the DNA. The sample yields about 190,000 clones, about 80% seen once. V is TRBV11-3 and J is TRBJ1-1; TRBD1 might be the D (6 bases). This TCR was sampled from a man aged 30 to 39 with active or convalescent COVID-19. The specimen sequenced was peripheral blood. The CDR3 region has the DNA TGTGCCAGCGAGGGGATTAGGACAGAAAACACTGAAGCTTTCTTT. Its translation: CASEGIRTENTEAFF. Full variable domain (outside the CDR3, taken from reference TRBV11-3 and TRBJ1-1): EAGVVQSPRYKIIEKKQPVAFWCNPISGHNTLYWYLQNLGQGPELLIRYENEEAVDDSQLPKDRFSAERLKGVDSTLKIQPAELGDSAVYLCASEGIRTENTEAFFGQGTRLTVV.